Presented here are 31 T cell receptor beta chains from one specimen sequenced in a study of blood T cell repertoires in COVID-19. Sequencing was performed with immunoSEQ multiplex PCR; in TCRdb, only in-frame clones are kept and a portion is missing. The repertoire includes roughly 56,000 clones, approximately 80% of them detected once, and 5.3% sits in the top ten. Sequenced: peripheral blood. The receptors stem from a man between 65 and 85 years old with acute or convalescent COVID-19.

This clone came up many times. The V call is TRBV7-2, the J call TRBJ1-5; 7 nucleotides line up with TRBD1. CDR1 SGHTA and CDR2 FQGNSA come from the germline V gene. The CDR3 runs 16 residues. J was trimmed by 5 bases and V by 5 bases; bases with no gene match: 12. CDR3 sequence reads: CASSLRPGQRDQPQHF. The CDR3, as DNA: TGTGCCAGCAGCCTACGACCGGGACAGCGGGATCAGCCCCAGCATTTT.

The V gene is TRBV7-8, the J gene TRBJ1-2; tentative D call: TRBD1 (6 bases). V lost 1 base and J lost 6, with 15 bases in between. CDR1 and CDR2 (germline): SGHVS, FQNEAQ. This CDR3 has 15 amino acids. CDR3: CASSLGSGQPNGYTF. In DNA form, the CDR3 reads TGTGCCAGCAGCTTAGGGTCAGGACAGCCTAATGGCTACACCTTC. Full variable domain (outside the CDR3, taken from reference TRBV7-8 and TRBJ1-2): GAGVSQSPRYKVAKRGQDVALRCDPISGHVSLFWYQQALGQGPEFLTYFQNEAQLDKSGLPSDRFFAERPEGSVSTLKIQRTQQEDSAVYLCASSLGSGQPNGYTFGSGTRLTVV.

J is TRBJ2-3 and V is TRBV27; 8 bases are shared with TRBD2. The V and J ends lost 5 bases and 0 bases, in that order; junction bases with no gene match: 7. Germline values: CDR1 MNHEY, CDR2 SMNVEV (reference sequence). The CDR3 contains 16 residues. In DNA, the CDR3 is TGTGCCAGCAGTAAGCGGGGGAGTCTAAGCACAGATACGCAGTATTTT. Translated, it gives CASSKRGSLSTDTQYF.

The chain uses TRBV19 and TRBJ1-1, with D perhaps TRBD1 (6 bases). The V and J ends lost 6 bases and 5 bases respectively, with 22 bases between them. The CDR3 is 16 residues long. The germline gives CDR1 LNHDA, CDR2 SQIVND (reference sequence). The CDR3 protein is CASRGMVKQGRTEAFF. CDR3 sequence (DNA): TGTGCCAGTAGGGGTATGGTCAAACAGGGTCGTACTGAAGCTTTCTTT.

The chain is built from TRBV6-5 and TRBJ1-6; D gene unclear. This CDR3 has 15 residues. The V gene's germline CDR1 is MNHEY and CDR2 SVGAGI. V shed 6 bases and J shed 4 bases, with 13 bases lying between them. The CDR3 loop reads CASRVDSAYNSPLHF. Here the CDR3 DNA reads TGTGCCAGCAGGGTCGACTCGGCTTATAATTCACCCCTCCACTTT.

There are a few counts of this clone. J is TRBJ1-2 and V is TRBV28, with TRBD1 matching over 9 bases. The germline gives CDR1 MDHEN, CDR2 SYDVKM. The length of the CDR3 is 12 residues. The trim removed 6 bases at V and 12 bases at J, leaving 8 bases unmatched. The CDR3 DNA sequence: TGTGCCAGCAGCCTCAGGACAGGGGAGAACACCTTC. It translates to CASSLRTGENTF.

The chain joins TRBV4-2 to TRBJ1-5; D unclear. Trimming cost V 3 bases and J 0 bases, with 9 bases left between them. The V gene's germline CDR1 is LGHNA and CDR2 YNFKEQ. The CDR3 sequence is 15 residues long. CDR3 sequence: CASSQQDYSNQPQHF. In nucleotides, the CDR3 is TGTGCCAGCAGCCAGCAGGACTATAGCAATCAGCCCCAGCATTTT.

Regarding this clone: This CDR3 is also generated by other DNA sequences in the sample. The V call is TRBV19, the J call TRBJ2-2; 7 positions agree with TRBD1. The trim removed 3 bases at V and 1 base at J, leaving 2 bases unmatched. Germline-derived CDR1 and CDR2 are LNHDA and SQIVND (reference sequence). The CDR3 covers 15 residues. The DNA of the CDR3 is TGTGCCAGTAGTATTCGGACAGGGAACACCGGGGAGCTGTTTTTT. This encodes CASSIRTGNTGELFF.

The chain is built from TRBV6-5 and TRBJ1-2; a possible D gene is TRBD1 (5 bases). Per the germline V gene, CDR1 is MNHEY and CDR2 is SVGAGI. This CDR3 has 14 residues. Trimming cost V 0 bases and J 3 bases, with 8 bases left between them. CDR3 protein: CASSYSPRDYGYTF. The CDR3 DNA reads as TGTGCCAGCAGTTACTCCCCCAGGGACTATGGCTACACCTTC.

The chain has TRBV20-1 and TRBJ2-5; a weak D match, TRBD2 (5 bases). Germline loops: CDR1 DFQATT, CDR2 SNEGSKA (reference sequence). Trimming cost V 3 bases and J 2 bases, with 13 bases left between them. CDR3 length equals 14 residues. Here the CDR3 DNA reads TGCAGTGCTAGTCGGGGTGGGCGGCAAGAGACCCAGTACTTC. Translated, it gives CSASRGGRQETQYF.

The CDR3 spells CASSPRQVHTEAFF. Here the CDR3 DNA reads TGTGCCAGCTCACCCCGACAGGTCCACACTGAAGCTTTCTTT. V and J are TRBV18 and TRBJ1-1; possible D gene TRBD1, 6 bases. Trimming stripped 3 bases from V and 3 bases from J, with 11 bases between. The CDR3 runs 14 residues. Germline lookup yields CDR1 KGHSH and CDR2 LQKENI. The whole variable domain, remainder taken from reference TRBV18 and TRBJ1-1, is NAGVMQNPRHLVRRRGQEARLRCSPMKGHSHVYWYRQLPEEGLKFMVYLQKENIIDESGMPKERFSAEFPKEGPSILRIQQVVRGDSAAYFCASSPRQVHTEAFFGQGTRLTVV.

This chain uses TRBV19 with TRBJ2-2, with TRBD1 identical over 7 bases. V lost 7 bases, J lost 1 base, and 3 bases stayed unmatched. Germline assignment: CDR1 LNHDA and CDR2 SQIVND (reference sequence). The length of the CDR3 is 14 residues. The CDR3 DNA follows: TGTGCCAGTACCCGGACAGGGAACACCGGGGAGCTGTTTTTT. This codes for CASTRTGNTGELFF. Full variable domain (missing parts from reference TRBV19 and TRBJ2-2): DGGITQSPKYLFRKEGQNVTLSCEQNLNHDAMYWYRQDPGQGLRLIYYSQIVNDFQKGDIAEGYSVSREKKESFPLTVTSAQKNPTAFYLCASTRTGNTGELFFGEGSRLTVL.

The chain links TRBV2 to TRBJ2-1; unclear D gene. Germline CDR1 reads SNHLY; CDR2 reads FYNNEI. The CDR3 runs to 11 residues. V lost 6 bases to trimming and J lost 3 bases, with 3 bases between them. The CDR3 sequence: CASSLYNEQFF. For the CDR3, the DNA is TGTGCCAGCAGCCTCTACAATGAGCAGTTCTTC.

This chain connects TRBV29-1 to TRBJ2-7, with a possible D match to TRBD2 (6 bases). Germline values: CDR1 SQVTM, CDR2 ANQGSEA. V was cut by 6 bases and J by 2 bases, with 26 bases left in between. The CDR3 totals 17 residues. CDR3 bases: TGCAGCGTGGGGACCCTAGTGGAGGGAAGAGGACCCTACGAGCAGTACTTC. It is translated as CSVGTLVEGRGPYEQYF.

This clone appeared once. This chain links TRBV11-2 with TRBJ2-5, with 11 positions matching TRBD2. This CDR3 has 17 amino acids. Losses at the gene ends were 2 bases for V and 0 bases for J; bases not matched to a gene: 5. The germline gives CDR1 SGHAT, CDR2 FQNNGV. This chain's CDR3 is CASSLLAGGIYQETQYF. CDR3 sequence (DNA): TGTGCCAGCAGCTTACTAGCGGGGGGAATATACCAAGAGACCCAGTACTTC.

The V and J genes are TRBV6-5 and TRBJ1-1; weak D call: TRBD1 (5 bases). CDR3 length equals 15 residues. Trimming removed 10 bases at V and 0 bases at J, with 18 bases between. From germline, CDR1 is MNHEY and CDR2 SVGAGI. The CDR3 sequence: CATSRDWTLNTEAFF. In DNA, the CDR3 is TGTGCCACAAGCCGGGACTGGACCCTGAACACTGAAGCTTTCTTT.

For the CDR3, the DNA is TGCGCCAGCACCCAGGGGGCGATTAATGAAAAACTGTTTTTT. This encodes CASTQGAINEKLFF. This sequence joins TRBV4-1 and TRBJ1-4, with 8 bases aligning to TRBD1. Germline V gene sequence: CDR1 MGHRA, CDR2 YSYEKL. J gave up 4 bases and V 7 bases, and 5 bases lay outside the gene matches. The CDR3 sequence is 14 residues long.

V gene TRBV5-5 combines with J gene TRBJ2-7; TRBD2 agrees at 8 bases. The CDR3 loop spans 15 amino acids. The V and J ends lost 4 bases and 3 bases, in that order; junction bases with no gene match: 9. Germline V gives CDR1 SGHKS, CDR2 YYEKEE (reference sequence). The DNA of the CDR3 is TGTGCCAGCAGCCCTAGGCTAGCGGGCCTCTACGAGCAGTACTTC. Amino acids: CASSPRLAGLYEQYF. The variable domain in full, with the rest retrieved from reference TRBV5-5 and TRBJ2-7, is DAGVTQSPTHLIKTRGQQVTLRCSPISGHKSVSWYQQVLGQGPQFIFQYYEKEERGRGNFPDRFSARQFPNYSSELNVNALLLGDSALYLCASSPRLAGLYEQYFGPGTRLTVT.

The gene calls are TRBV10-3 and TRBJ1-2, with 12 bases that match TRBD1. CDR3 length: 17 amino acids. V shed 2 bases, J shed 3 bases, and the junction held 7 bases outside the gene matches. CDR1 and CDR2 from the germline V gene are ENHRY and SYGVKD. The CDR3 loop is CAISEGTGGDRDYGYTF. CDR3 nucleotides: TGTGCCATCAGTGAGGGGACAGGGGGCGACAGGGACTATGGCTACACCTTC.

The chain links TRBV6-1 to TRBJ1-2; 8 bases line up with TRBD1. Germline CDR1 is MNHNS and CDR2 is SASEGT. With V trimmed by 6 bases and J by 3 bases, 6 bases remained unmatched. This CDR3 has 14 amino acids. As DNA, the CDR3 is TGTGCCAGCAGCTCCGCAGGGGGCTACTATGGCTACACCTTC. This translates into CASSSAGGYYGYTF.

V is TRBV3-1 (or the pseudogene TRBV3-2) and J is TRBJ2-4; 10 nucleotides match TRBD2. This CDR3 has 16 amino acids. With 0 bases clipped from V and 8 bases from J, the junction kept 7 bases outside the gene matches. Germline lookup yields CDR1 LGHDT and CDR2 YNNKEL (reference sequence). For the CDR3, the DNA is TGTGCCAGCAGCCAAGAAGGTCCTAGCGGGGGTTACATTCAGTACTTC. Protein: CASSQEGPSGGYIQYF.

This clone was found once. CDR3 in amino acids: CASSEAGGQGIYEQYF. The CDR3 coding sequence is TGTGCCAGCAGTGAAGCGGGGGGACAGGGAATTTACGAGCAGTACTTC. V usage is TRBV6-1 and J usage is TRBJ2-7; 9 bases agree with TRBD1. Per germline, CDR1 MNHNS and CDR2 SASEGT. This CDR3 is 16 amino acids long. J gave up 4 bases and V 0 bases, and 7 bases lay outside the gene matches.

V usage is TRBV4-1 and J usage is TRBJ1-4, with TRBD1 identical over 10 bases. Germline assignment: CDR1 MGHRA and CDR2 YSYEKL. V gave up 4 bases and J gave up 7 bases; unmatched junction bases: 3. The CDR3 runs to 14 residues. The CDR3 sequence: CASSLRQGAEKLFF. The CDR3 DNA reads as TGCGCCAGCAGCCTTCGACAGGGGGCTGAAAAACTGTTTTTT.

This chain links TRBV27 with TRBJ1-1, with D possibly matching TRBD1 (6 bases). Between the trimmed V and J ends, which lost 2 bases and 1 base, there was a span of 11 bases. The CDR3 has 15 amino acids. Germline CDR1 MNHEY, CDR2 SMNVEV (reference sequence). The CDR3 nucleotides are TGTGCCAGCAGTTTAAGGGGGTTGGGGAACACTGAAGCTTTCTTT. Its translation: CASSLRGLGNTEAFF.

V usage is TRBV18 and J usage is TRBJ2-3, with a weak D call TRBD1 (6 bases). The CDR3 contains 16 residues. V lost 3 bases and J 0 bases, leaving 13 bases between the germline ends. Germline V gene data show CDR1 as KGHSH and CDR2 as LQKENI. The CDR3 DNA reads TGTGCCAGCTCACCCCGGACAGAGCTTAGCACAGATACGCAGTATTTT. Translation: CASSPRTELSTDTQYF. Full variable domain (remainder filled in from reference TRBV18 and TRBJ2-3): NAGVMQNPRHLVRRRGQEARLRCSPMKGHSHVYWYRQLPEEGLKFMVYLQKENIIDESGMPKERFSAEFPKEGPSILRIQQVVRGDSAAYFCASSPRTELSTDTQYFGPGTRLTVL.

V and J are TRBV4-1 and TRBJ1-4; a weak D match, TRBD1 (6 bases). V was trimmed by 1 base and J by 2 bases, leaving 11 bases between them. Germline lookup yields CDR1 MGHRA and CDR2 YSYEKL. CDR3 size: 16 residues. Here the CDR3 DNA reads TGCGCCAGCAGCCAAGCACAGGGAAATACTAATGAAAAACTGTTTTTT. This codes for CASSQAQGNTNEKLFF.

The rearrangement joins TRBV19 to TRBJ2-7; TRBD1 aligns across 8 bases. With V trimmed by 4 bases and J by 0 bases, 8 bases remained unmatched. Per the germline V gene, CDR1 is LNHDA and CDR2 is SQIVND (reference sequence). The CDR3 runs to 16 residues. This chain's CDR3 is CASSTRTGRTSYEQYF. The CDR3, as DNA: TGTGCCAGTAGTACTCGGACAGGGAGGACCTCCTACGAGCAGTACTTC.

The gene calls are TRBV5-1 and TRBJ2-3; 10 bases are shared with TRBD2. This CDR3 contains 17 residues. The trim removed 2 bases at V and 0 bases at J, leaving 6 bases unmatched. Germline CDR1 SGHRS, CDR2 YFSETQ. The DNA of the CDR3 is TGCGCCAGCAGCTTAGGGACTAGCGTCCCTAGCACAGATACGCAGTATTTT. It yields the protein CASSLGTSVPSTDTQYF.

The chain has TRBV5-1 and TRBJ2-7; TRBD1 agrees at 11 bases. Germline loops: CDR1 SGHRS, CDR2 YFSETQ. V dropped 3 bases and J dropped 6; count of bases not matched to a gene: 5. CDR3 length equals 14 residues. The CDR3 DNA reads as TGCGCCAGCAGCTCCCGGACAGGGGGCTCCGAGCAGTACTTC. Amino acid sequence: CASSSRTGGSEQYF.

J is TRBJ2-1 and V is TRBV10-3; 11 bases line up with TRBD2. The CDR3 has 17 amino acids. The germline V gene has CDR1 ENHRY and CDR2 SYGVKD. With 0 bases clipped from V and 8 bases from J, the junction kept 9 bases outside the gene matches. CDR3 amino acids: CAISESASGGLRDEQFF. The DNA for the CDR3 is TGTGCCATCAGTGAGTCCGCTAGCGGGGGGCTGAGGGATGAGCAGTTCTTC.

The CDR3 loop reads CAISGQPTGSTDTQYF. The CDR3 nucleotides read TGTGCCATCAGTGGTCAACCGACAGGGAGCACAGATACGCAGTATTTT. The chain has TRBV10-3 and TRBJ2-3, with 7 bases that match TRBD1. J lost 0 bases, V lost 4 bases, and 7 bases had no gene match. Germline V lookup: CDR1 ENHRY, CDR2 SYGVKD. This CDR3 has 16 amino acids.